This T cell receptor (beta chain) stems from a study of read filtering for tumor transcriptome and immune sequencing. For the study at large: R-ISS stage counts were 8 or 9 for I, about 15 for II, roughly seven for III. After DNase treatment, RNA was made into whole-transcriptome libraries. Study-wide points: This fraction held mixed bone marrow immune cells after CD138-negative sorting. Approximately 82% of IR-seq clonotypes had a single read, yet these held around 3.5% of reads.

Trimming cost V 2 bases and J 8 bases, with 15 bases left between them. The CDR3 length is 14 residues. Germline-derived CDR1 and CDR2 are GTSNPN and SVGIG (reference sequence). Molecular barcoded adaptors covering alpha/delta and beta/gamma chains were used on approximately 400 ng RNA. TCRdb processed the reads anew with MiXCR; each CDR3 protein has one entry. Of 50,000 or so distinct CDR3 sequences listed, approximately 12% are singletons. At least ten counts were recorded for this clonotype. Its antigen remains unknown. The rearrangement links TRBV30 to TRBJ1-4; D uncertain. Sequenced input: a population of CD138-negative cells sorted from bone marrow. The receptor was isolated from a donor older than 35 with multiple myeloma. The CDR3 region is CAWSPHSFEEKLFF. The CDR3 DNA reads TGTGCCTGGAGTCCCCATTCGTTCGAGGAAAAACTGTTTTTT.